This TCR beta chain was identified in a study of blood T cell repertoires in COVID-19. Study-level information: Collection of acute and convalescent COVID-19 samples took place in the United States, Italy and Spain. The analysed material was cDNA or gDNA that came from T cells, B-cell-depleted T cells, or PBMCs.

V was trimmed by 8 bases and J by 0 bases, leaving 17 bases between them. The CDR3 extends over 15 amino acids. CDR1 is MNHEY and CDR2 is SVGAGI in the germline V gene. In the original analysis: Estimates of nucleated cell counts were drawn from the amplification of reference gene primers. Some clones are missing from TCRdb's copy, which holds only in-frame ones; the method was immunoSEQ multiplex PCR. V and J calls and clone size are copied from that table; D and trimming were computed from the DNA. The data contain roughly 200,000 clones, 84% of them singletons. The Seattle patients, enrolled during active infection, were followed longitudinally.

The genes are TRBV6-5 and TRBJ2-7, with a weak D call TRBD2 (6 bases). This clonotype was sampled from a woman aged 80 or over with COVID-19, enrolled during active disease. The sample consisted of peripheral blood. This chain's CDR3 is CASGYSGRSSYEQYF. In DNA form, the CDR3 reads TGTGCCAGCGGGTATAGCGGCCGTAGCTCCTACGAGCAGTACTTC.